The rows below give T cell receptor beta chains drawn from one sample of a study of blood T cell repertoires in COVID-19. The method was immunoSEQ multiplex PCR; TCRdb's version includes in-frame clones alone and lacks a portion of them. The sample has 150,000 to 200,000 clones; about 90% are singletons. The material sequenced was peripheral blood. The receptors here all came from a man aged 35-49 years with active or convalescent COVID-19. The CDR3 runs from the conserved cysteine through the conserved F or W. Each record gives: D gene, clone size, V gene, J gene, CDR3 protein, CDR3 DNA. A D gene is named only where the DNA matches it firmly. Clone sizes are given selectively: once, few, many, or a class where the clone is expanded.

D: TRBD2; size: .; V: TRBV27; J: TRBJ2-3; CDR3: CASSRGGAPDTQYF; DNA: TGTGCCAGCAGCCGCGGGGGGGCCCCAGATACGCAGTATTTT
D: TRBD1; size: .; V: TRBV11-2; J: TRBJ1-1; CDR3: CASSLDTGGRKAFF; DNA: TGTGCCAGCAGCTTAGATACAGGGGGGAGGAAAGCTTTCTTT
D: .; size: .; V: TRBV5-4; J: TRBJ1-2; CDR3: CASSLASGQNGYTF; DNA: TGTGCCAGCAGCTTGGCGTCAGGGCAAAATGGCTACACCTTC
D: .; size: .; V: TRBV2; J: TRBJ1-2; CDR3: CASSLSVGESYYGYTF; DNA: TGTGCCAGCAGTCTCTCGGTTGGGGAGTCTTACTATGGCTACACCTTC
D: TRBD1; size: .; V: TRBV29-1; J: TRBJ1-2; CDR3: CSVDRGLFGYTF; DNA: TGCAGCGTTGACAGGGGGCTTTTTGGCTACACCTTC
D: .; size: .; V: TRBV18; J: TRBJ2-3; CDR3: CASSPSGTDTQYF; DNA: TGTGCCAGCTCACCCTCTGGCACAGATACGCAGTATTTT
D: .; size: .; V: TRBV6-6; J: TRBJ1-3; CDR3: CASSYSTDSGNTIYF; DNA: TGTGCCAGCAGTTACTCGACAGACTCTGGAAACACCATATATTTT
D: .; size: .; V: TRBV5-4; J: TRBJ2-2; CDR3: CASSPLTGELFF; DNA: TGTGCCAGCAGCCCACTCACCGGGGAGCTGTTTTTT
D: TRBD1; size: .; V: TRBV2; J: TRBJ1-1; CDR3: CASSEEQGLPLAFF; DNA: TGTGCCAGCAGTGAAGAACAGGGGCTCCCTCTGGCTTTCTTT
D: .; size: .; V: TRBV6-1; J: TRBJ1-2; CDR3: CASSELLNNYGYTF; DNA: TGTGCCAGCAGTGAACTGTTAAATAACTATGGCTACACCTTC
D: .; size: .; V: TRBV6-5; J: TRBJ1-2; CDR3: CASSQGPRSGYTF; DNA: TGTGCCAGCAGTCAGGGCCCCCGGAGTGGCTACACCTTC
D: TRBD1; size: .; V: TRBV27; J: TRBJ1-6; CDR3: CASSARETGNNSPLHF; DNA: TGTGCCAGCAGTGCTAGGGAGACAGGGAATAATTCACCCCTCCACTTT
D: .; size: .; V: TRBV21-1; J: TRBJ1-5; CDR3: CASSKEGDRVGNQPQHF; DNA: TGTGCCAGCAGCAAAGAGGGGGACAGGGTGGGCAATCAGCCCCAGCATTTT
D: .; size: few; V: TRBV10-2; J: TRBJ2-7; CDR3: CASSEGHGAKQYF; DNA: TGCGCCAGCAGTGAGGGCCACGGAGCCAAGCAGTACTTC
D: .; size: .; V: TRBV28; J: TRBJ2-7; CDR3: CASSVTYEQYF; DNA: TGTGCCAGCAGTGTTACCTACGAGCAGTACTTC
D: TRBD2; size: .; V: TRBV19; J: TRBJ2-1; CDR3: CASSIEWTSGTYNEQFF; DNA: TGTGCCAGTAGTATAGAATGGACTAGCGGGACCTACAATGAGCAGTTCTTC
D: .; size: .; V: TRBV28; J: TRBJ2-1; CDR3: CASSSQGLNEQFF; DNA: TGTGCCAGCAGTTCACAGGGTCTGAATGAGCAGTTCTTC
D: TRBD1; size: .; V: TRBV30; J: TRBJ2-2; CDR3: CAWSPWDRRSTGELFF; DNA: TGTGCCTGGAGTCCTTGGGACAGGAGGAGCACCGGGGAGCTGTTTTTT
D: .; size: .; V: TRBV7-9; J: TRBJ2-1; CDR3: CASSPTVTEYNEQFF; DNA: TGTGCCAGCAGCCCCACAGTAACGGAATACAATGAGCAGTTCTTC
D: TRBD2; size: .; V: TRBV11-1; J: TRBJ2-5; CDR3: CASSLVSGGIQETQYF; DNA: TGTGCCAGCAGCTTAGTGTCGGGGGGAATACAAGAGACCCAGTACTTC
D: TRBD1; size: .; V: TRBV4-1; J: TRBJ1-5; CDR3: CASSQGQGFSQPQHF; DNA: TGCGCCAGCAGCCAAGGACAGGGATTCAGTCAGCCCCAGCATTTT
D: TRBD1; size: .; V: TRBV2; J: TRBJ2-1; CDR3: CASTLDRGDYNEQFF; DNA: TGTGCCAGCACCTTGGACAGGGGTGATTACAATGAGCAGTTCTTC
D: TRBD1; size: .; V: TRBV7-2; J: TRBJ1-2; CDR3: CASHLGAGGGGYTF; DNA: TGTGCCAGTCATCTGGGGGCAGGGGGTGGAGGCTACACCTTC
D: .; size: .; V: TRBV5-1; J: TRBJ1-2; CDR3: CASSLAGDYGYTF; DNA: TGCGCCAGCAGCTTGGCAGGGGACTATGGCTACACCTTC
D: TRBD1; size: .; V: TRBV5-1; J: TRBJ1-1; CDR3: CASRSQGVSEAFF; DNA: TGCGCCAGCAGATCCCAGGGGGTGTCTGAAGCTTTCTTT
D: .; size: .; V: TRBV5-1; J: TRBJ2-5; CDR3: CASSNKETQYF; DNA: TGCGCCAGCAGCAACAAAGAGACCCAGTACTTC
D: .; size: .; V: TRBV7-8; J: TRBJ2-3; CDR3: CASSSLGVSTDTQYF; DNA: TGTGCCAGCAGCTCCCTAGGGGTTTCAACAGATACGCAGTATTTT
D: .; size: .; V: TRBV6-5; J: TRBJ1-2; CDR3: CASSTANYGYTF; DNA: TGTGCCAGCAGTACAGCTAACTATGGCTACACCTTC
D: .; size: .; V: TRBV4-1; J: TRBJ2-7; CDR3: CASSQGRSYEQYF; DNA: TGCGCCAGCAGCCAAGGGAGGTCCTACGAGCAGTACTTC
D: .; size: few; V: TRBV4-2; J: TRBJ2-4; CDR3: CASSQDNSWTATAKNIQYF; DNA: TGTGCCAGCAGCCAAGACAACTCATGGACAGCTACAGCCAAAAACATTCAGTACTTC
D: .; size: once; V: TRBV20-1; J: TRBJ1-1; CDR3: CSASKSRNTEAFF; DNA: TGCAGTGCTAGTAAGTCCAGGAACACTGAAGCTTTCTTT
D: .; size: .; V: TRBV6-2/TRBV6-3; J: TRBJ2-5; CDR3: CASSYSRGFQETQYF; DNA: TGTGCCAGCAGTTACTCGAGAGGATTCCAAGAGACCCAGTACTTC
D: TRBD1; size: .; V: TRBV7-2; J: TRBJ2-3; CDR3: CASSASTGVGTQYF; DNA: TGTGCCAGCAGCGCCTCGACAGGGGTGGGTACGCAGTATTTT
D: TRBD1; size: .; V: TRBV7-9; J: TRBJ2-7; CDR3: CASSSRDSYEQYF; DNA: TGTGCCAGCAGCAGCCGGGACAGCTACGAGCAGTACTTC
D: .; size: .; V: TRBV4-1; J: TRBJ1-5; CDR3: CASSQQGGNQPQHF; DNA: TGCGCCAGCAGCCAACAGGGTGGCAATCAGCCCCAGCATTTT
D: .; size: .; V: TRBV3-1/TRBV3-2; J: TRBJ1-1; CDR3: CASSPLVGDNTEAFF; DNA: TGTGCCAGCAGCCCCCTCGTCGGGGATAACACTGAAGCTTTCTTT
D: TRBD1; size: .; V: TRBV19; J: TRBJ1-5; CDR3: CASSSDRDQPQHF; DNA: TGTGCCAGTAGTAGCGACAGGGATCAGCCCCAGCATTTT
D: .; size: .; V: TRBV3-1/TRBV3-2; J: TRBJ1-6; CDR3: CASSATNLPSYNSPLHF; DNA: TGTGCCAGCAGCGCAACTAATCTGCCCTCCTATAATTCACCCCTCCACTTT
D: .; size: .; V: TRBV5-1; J: TRBJ1-1; CDR3: CASSLTGNTEAFF; DNA: TGCGCCAGCAGCCTAACAGGGAACACTGAAGCTTTCTTT
D: .; size: .; V: TRBV28; J: TRBJ1-5; CDR3: CASWSPNQPQHF; DNA: TGTGCCAGCTGGAGTCCCAATCAGCCCCAGCATTTT
D: TRBD1; size: .; V: TRBV6-5; J: TRBJ1-1; CDR3: CASSRQGSSEAFF; DNA: TGTGCCAGCAGCAGACAGGGGTCTTCTGAAGCTTTCTTT
D: .; size: .; V: TRBV10-3; J: TRBJ2-7; CDR3: CAIKEGGSESYEQYF; DNA: TGTGCCATCAAGGAAGGGGGAAGTGAGTCCTACGAGCAGTACTTC